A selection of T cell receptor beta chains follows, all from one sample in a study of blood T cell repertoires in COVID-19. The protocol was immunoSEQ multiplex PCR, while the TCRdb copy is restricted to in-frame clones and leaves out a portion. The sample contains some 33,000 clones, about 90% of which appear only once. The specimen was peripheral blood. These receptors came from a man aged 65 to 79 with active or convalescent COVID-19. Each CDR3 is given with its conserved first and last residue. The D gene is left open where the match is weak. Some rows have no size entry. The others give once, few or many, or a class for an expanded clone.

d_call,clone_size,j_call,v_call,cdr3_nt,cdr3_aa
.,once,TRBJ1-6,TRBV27,TGTGCCAGCAGTTTGTTGTCCCGAGACTCGAATTCACCCCTCCACTTT,CASSLLSRDSNSPLHF
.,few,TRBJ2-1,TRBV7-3,TGTGCCAGCAGCCGTGACAGCAACAATGAGCAGTTCTTC,CASSRDSNNEQFF
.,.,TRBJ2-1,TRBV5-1,TGCGCCAGCAGCTTGGGACAGACGTTCAATGAGCAGTTCTTC,CASSLGQTFNEQFF
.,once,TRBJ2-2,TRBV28,TGTGCCACTACGTCTAGTCTGAACACCGGGGAGCTGTTTTTT,CATTSSLNTGELFF
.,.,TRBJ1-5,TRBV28,TGTGCCAGCCGGGTAGCGGATCAGCCCCAGCATTTT,CASRVADQPQHF
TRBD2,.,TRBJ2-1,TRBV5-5,TGTGCCAGCAGCCAATTAGCGGGGACCTACAATGAGCAGTTCTTC,CASSQLAGTYNEQFF
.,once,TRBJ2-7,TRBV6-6,TGTGCCAGCTCCTCCCAGGCAGGGGAGCAGTACTTC,CASSSQAGEQYF
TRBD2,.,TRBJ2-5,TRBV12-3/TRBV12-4,TGTGCCAGCAGTTTGCAGTTAGCGGGAGTACTGTACTTC,CASSLQLAGVLYF
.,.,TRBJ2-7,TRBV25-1,TGTGCCAGCAGTCGGACACGCTACGAGCAGTACTTC,CASSRTRYEQYF
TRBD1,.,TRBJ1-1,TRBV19,TGTGCCAGTAGCCCACAGGGGGCGAACACTGAAGCTTTCTTT,CASSPQGANTEAFF
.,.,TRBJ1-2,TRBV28,TGTGCCAGCAGTTTGAGGTACTATGGCTACACCTTC,CASSLRYYGYTF
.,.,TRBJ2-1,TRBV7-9,TGTGCCAGCAGCTTAGTCGGGGGAACGACTAGCTCCTACAATGAGCAGTTCTTC,CASSLVGGTTSSYNEQFF
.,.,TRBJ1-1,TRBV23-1,TGCGCCAGCATCAAAGGGGGGGAATCTTGGGATATAATGAACACTGAAGCTTTCTTT,CASIKGGESWDIMNTEAFF
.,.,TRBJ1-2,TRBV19,TGTGCCAGTAGGGCGGGAACCCTCAACTATGGCTACACCTTC,CASRAGTLNYGYTF
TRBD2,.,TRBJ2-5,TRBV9,TGTGCCAGCAGCGTAGAGTTGCGGGGGGAGACCCAGTACTTC,CASSVELRGETQYF
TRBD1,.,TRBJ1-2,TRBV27,TGTGCCAGCAGTTCCTGGACAGGGGTGACCTGGGGCTACACCTTC,CASSSWTGVTWGYTF
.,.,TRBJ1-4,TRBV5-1,TGCGCCAGCAGCTTGGACAGCCCTAATGAAAAACTGTTTTTT,CASSLDSPNEKLFF
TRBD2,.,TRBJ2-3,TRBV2,TGTGCCAGCAGTACCCCAGATGCCCTAGCGGGATCCCTCACAGATACGCAGTATTTT,CASSTPDALAGSLTDTQYF
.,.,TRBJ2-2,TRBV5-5,TGTGCCAGCAGCTTCGGGAGGGGGCCCACCGGGGAGCTGTTTTTT,CASSFGRGPTGELFF
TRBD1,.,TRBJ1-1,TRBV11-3,TGTGCCAGCAGCTTCACAGGGGCGAACACTGAAGCTTTCTTT,CASSFTGANTEAFF
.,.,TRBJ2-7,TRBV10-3,TGTGCCAGCGCCGGGCTAGCGAGAGACTACGAGCAGTACTTC,CASAGLARDYEQYF
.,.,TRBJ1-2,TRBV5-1,TGCGCCAGCGCCGAAGCGGGCTATGGCTACACCTTC,CASAEAGYGYTF
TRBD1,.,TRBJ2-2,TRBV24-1,TGTGCCACCAGTGGCCGCGAGGGGGCAGCGAACACCGGGGAGCTGTTTTTT,CATSGREGAANTGELFF
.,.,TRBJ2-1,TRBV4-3,TGCGCCAGCAGCCAAGGAACCCAGGGGTATGAGCAGTTCTTC,CASSQGTQGYEQFF
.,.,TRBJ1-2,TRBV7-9,TGTGCCAGCAGCTTAGCTAGGGACTCTGGCTACACCTTC,CASSLARDSGYTF
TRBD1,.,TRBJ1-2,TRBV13,TGTGCCAGCAGCTTGTTACTCAGGGGGTATGGCTACACCTTC,CASSLLLRGYGYTF
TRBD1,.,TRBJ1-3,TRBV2,TGTGCCAGCAGCGATATGGACAGGGGGAACACCATATATTTT,CASSDMDRGNTIYF
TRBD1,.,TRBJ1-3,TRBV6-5,TGTGCCAGCAGCACCGGGACAGCCTCTGGAAACACCATATATTTT,CASSTGTASGNTIYF
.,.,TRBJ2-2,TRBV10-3,TGTGCCATCAGTGAGTCGGAGTCAGTAGCTGAAAACACCGGGGAGCTGTTTTTT,CAISESESVAENTGELFF
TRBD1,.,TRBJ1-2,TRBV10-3,TGTGCCATCAGTAAGGATAGTACAGGGGGCAATGGCTACACCTTC,CAISKDSTGGNGYTF
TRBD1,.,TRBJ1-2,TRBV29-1,TGCAGCGTTGGTCAGACAGGGGGAGATGGCTACACCTTC,CSVGQTGGDGYTF
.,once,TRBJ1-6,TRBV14,TGTGCCAGCAGCCAAGATTTGGCCCCCGGGTATAATTCACCCCTCCACTTT,CASSQDLAPGYNSPLHF
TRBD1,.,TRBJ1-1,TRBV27,TGTGCCAGCAGTTCCAGGGGGGTCAGGGAAGCTTTCTTT,CASSSRGVREAFF
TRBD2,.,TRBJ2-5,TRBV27,TGTGCCAGCAGTTTCCGCGGACTAGTGGGGATACTTCAAGAGACCCAGTACTTC,CASSFRGLVGILQETQYF
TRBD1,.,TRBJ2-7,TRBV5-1,TGCGCCAGCAGTTCGGACAGGGGGCAGGTGGAGCAGTACTTC,CASSSDRGQVEQYF
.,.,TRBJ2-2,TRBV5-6,TGTGCCAGCCGTCGGGGAGACTCCACCGGGGAGCTGTTTTTT,CASRRGDSTGELFF